The clone carrying this T cell receptor beta chain turned up a few times. These data come from a study of blood T cell repertoires in COVID-19. About the research overall: Collection of acute and convalescent COVID-19 samples took place in the United States, Italy and Spain.

Sequencing used immunoSEQ multiplex PCR; TCRdb keeps in-frame clones, though not all of them. The sample has almost 100,000 clones; approximately 86% are singletons. Source material: peripheral blood. The source is a man aged 50 to 60 with acute or convalescent COVID-19.

CDR3 sequence (DNA): TGTGCCAGCAGCGTAGGTGGGGCGGGGGATCAGCCCCAGCATTTT. Translating gives CASSVGGAGDQPQHF. The chain employs TRBV9 and TRBJ1-5; D perhaps matches TRBD1 (5 bases). CDR3 length: 15 amino acids. V was pared by 0 bases and J by 5 bases, with 12 bases between. The germline V gene encodes CDR1 SGDLS and CDR2 YYNGEE.